This T cell receptor (beta chain) was documented in a study of beta chain features in type 1 diabetes. Findings of the study overall: People with Type 1 diabetes carried modestly yet significantly shorter TCRB CDR3s in all four CD4+ subsets.

This clone was found once. Its target is not known. The entirety of the isolated RNA underwent reverse transcription, so expressed TCRB transcripts were sequenced. Repertoires were generated with immunoSEQ multiplex PCR, while TCRdb's copy carries only in-frame clones and drops some. The sample gives 150,000 or so clones, 63% of which show up once; under 0.1% is in the top ten. Sequences were obtained from naive CD4+ T cells from blood. The clonotype comes from a man aged 25 to 40 with type 1 diabetes.

The CDR3, as DNA: TGCGCCAGCAGCTTGGCATCGGAATACGAGCAGTACTTC. Translated, it gives CASSLASEYEQYF. The genes are TRBV5-1 and TRBJ2-7; D unclear. Germline V gives CDR1 SGHRS, CDR2 YFSETQ. The CDR3 length is 13 residues. The germline V and J ends were trimmed by 0 bases and 4 bases, with 8 bases remaining between them.